The source of this TCR beta chain is a study of blood T cell repertoires in COVID-19. For the study at large: COVID-19 samples, acute and convalescent, were from the United States, Italy and Spain. PBMCs, B-cell-depleted T cells, or T cells provided the cDNA or gDNA that made up the material.

Germline V gives CDR1 SGHRS, CDR2 YFSETQ. The CDR3 loop spans 14 amino acids. Germline trimming cut 4 bases from V and 3 bases from J; bases unmatched to any gene: 3. The authors' processing: For nucleated cells, counts were estimated from reference gene primer amplification. Assay: immunoSEQ multiplex PCR; the TCRdb copy retains only in-frame clones and omits some. V and J calls and clone size are copied from that table; D and trimming were computed from the DNA. Here the sample spans roughly 150,000 clones, 80% to 90% being singletons. The chain carries TRBV5-1 and TRBJ2-7; 11 bases fit TRBD1. This clonotype originated in a woman aged 45-59 years with acute or convalescent COVID-19. Input material: peripheral blood. The CDR3 reads CASSPGQGVYEQYF. CDR3 DNA: TGCGCCAGCAGCCCGGGACAGGGGGTCTACGAGCAGTACTTC.